The rows below give T cell receptor beta chains drawn from one sample of a study of T cell responses to AZD1222 COVID-19 vaccine. This table comes from immunoSEQ multiplex PCR, and its TCRdb copy is limited to in-frame clones, with some not included. In the table there are 90,000 to 120,000 clones, 75% to 95% of which are singletons. The material was peripheral blood, obtained 28 days after the second AZD1222 dose. Receptor source: an adult who received the AZD1222 COVID-19 vaccine. CDR3s include the opening cysteine and the closing phenylalanine or tryptophan. The order of the fields is J gene, clone size, D gene, V gene, CDR3 protein, CDR3 DNA. The D gene is left open where the match is weak. Where a row states a size, it is once, few, many or the class of an expanded clone; other rows omit it.

>TRBJ1-5|-|TRBD1|TRBV19
CASTDWDREQPQHF
TGTGCCAGTACTGATTGGGACAGGGAACAGCCCCAGCATTTT
>TRBJ1-2|-|-|TRBV24-1
CATSDFKTGWVDGYTF
TGTGCCACCAGTGATTTTAAGACAGGCTGGGTAGATGGCTACACCTTC
>TRBJ1-1|-|-|TRBV9
CASSADLNGGIEAFF
TGTGCCAGCAGCGCCGACCTTAATGGGGGCATTGAAGCTTTCTTT
>TRBJ1-1|few|-|TRBV27
CASSLRNGYTEAFF
TGTGCCAGCAGTTTGAGAAATGGATACACTGAAGCTTTCTTT
>TRBJ1-6|-|TRBD1|TRBV7-8
CASGDRGGNSPLHF
TGTGCCAGCGGGGACAGGGGTGGTAATTCACCCCTCCACTTT
>TRBJ2-7|-|-|TRBV13
CASSTGRGSSYEQYF
TGTGCCAGCAGCACCGGGCGGGGAAGCTCCTACGAGCAGTACTTC
>TRBJ2-1|-|-|TRBV19
CASSMIPGTPDNEQFF
TGTGCCAGTAGTATGATTCCCGGGACGCCGGACAATGAGCAGTTCTTC
>TRBJ1-2|-|-|TRBV3-1/TRBV3-2
CASSQDPGSNYGYTF
TGTGCCAGCAGCCAAGATCCAGGATCTAACTATGGCTACACCTTC
>TRBJ2-5|-|-|TRBV24-1
CATSPPGAETQYF
TGTGCCACCAGTCCCCCCGGGGCGGAGACCCAGTACTTC
>TRBJ2-1|-|TRBD2|TRBV28
CASSLAGGVYNEQFF
TGTGCCAGCAGTTTGGCGGGAGGGGTTTACAATGAGCAGTTCTTC
>TRBJ2-7|-|-|TRBV10-2
CASSDPLTLGGEQYF
TGCGCCAGCAGTGACCCTCTAACCCTTGGGGGGGAGCAGTACTTC
>TRBJ1-2|-|-|TRBV5-6
CASSLVTPYGYTF
TGTGCCAGCAGCTTGGTAACTCCTTATGGCTACACCTTC
>TRBJ1-1|-|-|TRBV28
CASSLDGNTEAFF
TGTGCCAGCAGTTTAGATGGGAACACTGAAGCTTTCTTT
>TRBJ1-6|-|-|TRBV20-1
CSASGEAPLHF
TGCAGTGCCTCGGGGGAAGCACCCCTCCACTTT
>TRBJ2-3|-|-|TRBV20-1
CSASRPQGWAADTQYF
TGCAGTGCTAGTCGCCCTCAGGGGTGGGCGGCAGATACGCAGTATTTT
>TRBJ2-3|-|-|TRBV15
CATSRGGVATDTQYF
TGTGCCACCAGCAGAGGAGGGGTAGCGACAGATACGCAGTATTTT
>TRBJ2-2|-|-|TRBV3-1/TRBV3-2
CASSSRNTGELFF
TGTGCCAGCAGCTCGCGAAACACCGGGGAGCTGTTTTTT
>TRBJ2-4|-|-|TRBV7-9
CASSLELAKNIQYF
TGTGCCAGCAGCTTAGAGCTAGCCAAAAACATTCAGTACTTC
>TRBJ1-2|-|TRBD1|TRBV5-1
CASSPRDRSNYGYTF
TGCGCCAGCAGCCCCCGGGACAGATCTAACTATGGCTACACCTTC
>TRBJ2-2|few|-|TRBV10-3
CAISEPDIPGELFF
TGTGCCATCAGTGAGCCGGACATACCCGGGGAGCTGTTTTTT
>TRBJ2-7|-|-|TRBV6-5
CASRNPVGGYEQYF
TGTGCCAGCAGAAACCCTGTTGGGGGGTACGAGCAGTACTTC
>TRBJ2-3|-|TRBD2|TRBV18
CASSPGLAGSSTDTQYF
TGTGCCAGCTCACCGGGACTAGCGGGAAGCAGCACAGATACGCAGTATTTT
>TRBJ1-1|once|-|TRBV4-1
CASSQSWRDTEAFF
TGCGCCAGCAGCCAATCCTGGAGGGACACTGAAGCTTTCTTT
>TRBJ2-1|-|TRBD2|TRBV7-8
CASSFSGSSYNEQFF
TGTGCCAGCAGCTTTAGCGGGAGTTCCTACAATGAGCAGTTCTTC
>TRBJ1-3|medium-sized|TRBD1|TRBV18
CASSPGDRGRNTIYF
TGTGCCAGCTCACCCGGTGACAGGGGGAGGAACACCATATATTTT
>TRBJ1-5|-|-|TRBV19
CASSIPGPTIQPQHF
TGTGCCAGTAGTATCCCGGGACCTACAATCCAGCCCCAGCATTTT
>TRBJ1-5|-|TRBD1|TRBV28
CASSSWGQGIKPQHF
TGTGCCAGCAGTTCATGGGGACAGGGAATCAAGCCCCAGCATTTT
>TRBJ1-2|once|-|TRBV20-1
CSAPNWEGYTF
TGCAGTGCCCCTAACTGGGAGGGCTACACCTTC
>TRBJ2-7|-|-|TRBV9
CASSVNQYEQYF
TGTGCCAGCAGCGTAAACCAGTACGAGCAGTACTTC
>TRBJ2-7|few|TRBD1|TRBV7-9
CASSLWRQGTYEQYF
TGTGCCAGCAGCTTATGGAGACAGGGGACCTACGAGCAGTACTTC
>TRBJ2-1|-|-|TRBV27
CANRGIWGLTYNEQFF
TGTGCCAATAGGGGGATTTGGGGACTAACATACAATGAGCAGTTCTTC
>TRBJ2-3|-|-|TRBV11-2
CASSFSDGTDTQYF
TGTGCCAGCAGCTTTAGCGATGGCACAGATACGCAGTATTTT
>TRBJ2-7|-|-|TRBV5-5
CASSLGPGLYEQYF
TGTGCCAGCAGCTTGGGGCCAGGCCTCTACGAGCAGTACTTC
>TRBJ1-6|-|TRBD1|TRBV5-1
CASSAGTAYNSPLHF
TGCGCCAGCAGCGCAGGGACAGCATATAATTCACCCCTCCACTTT
>TRBJ2-1|-|TRBD2|TRBV18
CASSPPGGPTYNEQFF
TGTGCCAGCTCACCGCCGGGAGGACCAACCTACAATGAGCAGTTCTTC
>TRBJ2-5|-|TRBD2|TRBV5-5
CASSLRGSSGQETQYF
TGTGCCAGCAGCCTTCGTGGGTCTAGCGGACAAGAGACCCAGTACTTC
>TRBJ1-4|-|-|TRBV29-1
CSVLGAEEKLFF
TGCAGCGTTCTAGGGGCAGAGGAAAAACTGTTTTTT
>TRBJ2-1|-|-|TRBV19
CASSVDSGPYNEQFF
TGTGCCAGTAGTGTTGACAGTGGGCCTTACAATGAGCAGTTCTTC
>TRBJ1-3|-|-|TRBV5-1
CASNPGGTGNTIYF
TGCGCCAGCAACCCGGGGGGTACGGGAAACACCATATATTTT
>TRBJ2-1|-|TRBD2|TRBV11-3
CASSFHGLAGGGEQFF
TGTGCCAGCAGCTTCCACGGACTAGCGGGAGGTGGTGAGCAGTTCTTC
>TRBJ2-7|-|-|TRBV14
CASSQDIGQITHEQYF
TGTGCCAGCAGCCAAGATATAGGGCAAATCACCCACGAGCAGTACTTC
>TRBJ1-1|-|-|TRBV28
CASSLGTEAFF
TGTGCCAGCAGTTTAGGCACTGAAGCTTTCTTT
>TRBJ1-2|-|-|TRBV4-1
CASSQSSGPRGYGYTF
TGCGCCAGCAGCCAATCCTCGGGACCCCGGGGGTATGGCTACACCTTC
>TRBJ1-6|-|-|TRBV19
CASSIGVMNPNSPLHF
TGTGCCAGTAGTATAGGAGTTATGAATCCCAATTCACCCCTCCACTTT
>TRBJ1-5|once|-|TRBV30
CAWSGQGNQPQHF
TGTGCCTGGAGTGGACAGGGCAATCAGCCCCAGCATTTT
>TRBJ2-1|-|TRBD2|TRBV9
CASTRGVAGVSSYNEQFF
TGTGCCAGCACCCGGGGGGTAGCGGGGGTGAGCTCCTACAATGAGCAGTTCTTC
>TRBJ1-5|-|TRBD1|TRBV6-2/TRBV6-3
CASSRGQLNSNQPQHF
TGTGCCAGCAGCCGGGGACAGTTGAATAGCAATCAGCCCCAGCATTTT
>TRBJ1-2|-|-|TRBV9
CASYSGTRSNGYTF
TGTGCCAGTTACTCCGGGACAAGGTCGAATGGCTACACCTTC